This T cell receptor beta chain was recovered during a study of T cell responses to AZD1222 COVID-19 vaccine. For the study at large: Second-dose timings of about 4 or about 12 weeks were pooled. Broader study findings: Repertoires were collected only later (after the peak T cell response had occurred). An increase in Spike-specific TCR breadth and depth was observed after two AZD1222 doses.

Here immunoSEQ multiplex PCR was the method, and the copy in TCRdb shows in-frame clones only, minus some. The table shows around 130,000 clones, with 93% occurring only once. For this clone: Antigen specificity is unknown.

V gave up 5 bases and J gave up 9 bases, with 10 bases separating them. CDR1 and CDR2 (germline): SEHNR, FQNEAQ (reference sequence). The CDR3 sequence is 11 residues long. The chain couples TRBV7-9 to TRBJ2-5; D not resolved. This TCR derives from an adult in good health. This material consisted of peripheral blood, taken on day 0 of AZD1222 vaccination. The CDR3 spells CASSPDLAQYF. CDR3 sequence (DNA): TGTGCCAGCAGCCCCGATCTGGCCCAGTACTTC.